These 3 T cell receptor beta chains came from one sample sequenced in a study of T cell repertoires in ileal Crohn's disease. The time point was: proximal margin of the surgical specimen (macroscopically non-inflamed). The method was immunoSEQ multiplex PCR; TCRdb's version includes in-frame clones alone and lacks a portion of them. The sample holds 7,000 or so clones; about 78% are singletons and the top ten take roughly 47%. The sequenced sample consisted of ileal tissue. The receptors shown here come from an adult with Crohn's disease.

This sequence joins TRBV29-1 and TRBJ2-3; 8 bases are shared with TRBD2. The germline V gene has CDR1 SQVTM and CDR2 ANQGSEA. V trimming: 1 base; J trimming: 5 bases; junction bases outside the gene matches: 8. The length of the CDR3 is 15 residues. Written as DNA, the CDR3 is TGCAGCGTTGAAGGTCAAGCGGGAGTAATAGATACGCAGTATTTT. This translates into CSVEGQAGVIDTQYF.

This clone was seen more than once but under ten times. The chain is built from TRBV11-3 and TRBJ2-3, with a tentative D call TRBD1 (6 bases). This CDR3 is built from 15 residues. The V end was cut by 1 base, the J end by 4 bases, with 12 bases between. CDR1 SGHNT and CDR2 YENEEA come from the germline V gene. The CDR3 sequence is CASSLGDTAADTQYF. CDR3 DNA sequence: TGTGCCAGCAGCTTAGGGGACACCGCCGCAGATACGCAGTATTTT.

This chain uses TRBV7-6 with TRBJ2-2, with D possibly TRBD2 on 6 matching bases. CDR3 length: 15 amino acids. The V end was cut by 4 bases, the J end by 2 bases, with 11 bases between. Germline CDR1 and CDR2: SGHVS and FNYEAQ. The CDR3 coding sequence is TGTGCCAGCAGCTCAGCGGGCCTCAACACCGGGGAGCTGTTTTTT. Amino acids: CASSSAGLNTGELFF.